Listed here are 5 T cell receptor beta chains from one sample, sequenced in a study of blood T cell repertoires in COVID-19. The assay was immunoSEQ multiplex PCR, and TCRdb's table has in-frame clones only and misses some. The data hold 150,000 to 200,000 clones, with around 80% observed a single time. What was sequenced was peripheral blood. The receptors were sampled from a woman aged 55-70 years with COVID-19, enrolled during active disease.

The chain links TRBV19 to TRBJ1-2; D remains ambiguous. Per germline, CDR1 LNHDA and CDR2 SQIVND (reference sequence). The CDR3 has 13 amino acids. Trimming cost V 3 bases and J 4 bases, with 9 bases left between them. Written as DNA, the CDR3 is TGTGCCAGTAGTATGGGCCACCCCTATGGCTACACCTTC. Translated, it gives CASSMGHPYGYTF.

The chain is built from TRBV25-1 and TRBJ2-7; D is ambiguous. Trimming took 4 bases from V and 4 from J, leaving 5 bases between them. The length of the CDR3 is 11 residues. CDR1 MGHDK and CDR2 SYGVNS come from the germline V gene. The DNA of the CDR3 is TGTGCCAGCAGTGGGGCTTACGAGCAGTACTTC. This gives the protein CASSGAYEQYF.

The chain combines TRBV5-3 with TRBJ2-2; tentative D call: TRBD2 (6 bases). TRBV5-3 belongs to the ORF category, with a function that is uncertain. This CDR3 spans 15 amino acids. The CDR3 coding sequence is TGTCCCTGGGGGGAGCCCACCGGGGAGACCGGGGAGCTGTTTTTT. It codes for CPWGEPTGETGELFF.

This clone was seen a single time. The V gene is TRBV7-2, the J gene TRBJ2-5, with 10 positions matching TRBD2. Germline V gene lookup returns CDR1 SGHTA and CDR2 FQGNSA. The CDR3 extends over 16 amino acids. Trimming took 0 bases from V and 5 from J; bases not matched to a gene: 6. Here the CDR3 DNA reads TGTGCCAGCAGCTTAGCGCTAGCGGGAGCTCGGGAGACCCAGTACTTC. The encoded protein is CASSLALAGARETQYF. Full variable domain (remainder filled in from reference TRBV7-2 and TRBJ2-5): GAGVSQSPSNKVTEKGKDVELRCDPISGHTALYWYRQSLGQGLEFLIYFQGNSAPDKSGLPSDRFSAERTGGSVSTLTIQRTQQEDSAVYLCASSLALAGARETQYFGPGTRLLVL.

This sequence joins TRBV5-1 and TRBJ1-5; D is unclear. Germline V gene lookup returns CDR1 SGHRS and CDR2 YFSETQ. The CDR3 has 14 residues. Deletions cut 2 bases from V and 5 bases from J, with 11 bases between. The CDR3, as DNA: TGCGCCAGCAGCTTAATGGTTGGAGATCAGCCCCAGCATTTT. Translated: CASSLMVGDQPQHF.